This T cell receptor (beta chain) originates from a study of T cells in tuberculosis. This table comes from immunoSEQ multiplex PCR, and its TCRdb copy is limited to in-frame clones, with some not included. The sample lists 33,000 or so clones, roughly 92% occurring once. This CDR3 spans 17 amino acids. J was trimmed by 0 bases and V by 3 bases; bases with no gene match: 10. Germline loops: CDR1 MNHNS, CDR2 SASEGT. This receptor was identified in a donor between 10 and 35 years old with latent tuberculosis or without tuberculosis infection. The source material was PBMCs. The chain uses TRBV6-1 and TRBJ1-2; 7 nucleotides align to TRBD1. The CDR3, as DNA: TGTGCCAGCAGTGATACCTTAACAGGGGACTCTAACTATGGCTACACCTTC. It is translated as CASSDTLTGDSNYGYTF.